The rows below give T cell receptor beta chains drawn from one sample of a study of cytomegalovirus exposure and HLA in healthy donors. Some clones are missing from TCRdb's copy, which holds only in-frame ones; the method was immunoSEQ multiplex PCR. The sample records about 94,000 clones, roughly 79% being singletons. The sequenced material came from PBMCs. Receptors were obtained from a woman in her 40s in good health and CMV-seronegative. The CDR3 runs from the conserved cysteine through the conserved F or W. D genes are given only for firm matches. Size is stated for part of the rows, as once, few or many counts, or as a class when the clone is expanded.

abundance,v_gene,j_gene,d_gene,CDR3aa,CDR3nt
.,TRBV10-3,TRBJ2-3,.,CAISLGTDTQYF,TGTGCCATCAGTCTTGGCACAGATACGCAGTATTTT
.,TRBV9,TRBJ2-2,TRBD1,CASSGSVTGEFTGELFF,TGTGCCAGCAGCGGCTCGGTGACAGGGGAGTTCACTGGGGAGCTGTTTTTT
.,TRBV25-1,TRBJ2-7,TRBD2,CASSGLTSGDGYEQYF,TGTGCCAGCAGTGGACTGACTAGCGGGGATGGATACGAGCAGTACTTC
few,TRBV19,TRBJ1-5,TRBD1,CASSRDRGFYQPQHF,TGTGCCAGTAGCCGGGACAGGGGGTTCTATCAGCCCCAGCATTTT
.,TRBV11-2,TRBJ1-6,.,CASSFDNSPLHF,TGTGCCAGCAGCTTCGATAATTCACCCCTCCACTTT
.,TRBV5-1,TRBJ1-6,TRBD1,CASSSQTGLSPLHF,TGCGCCAGCAGCTCACAGACAGGGTTGTCACCCCTCCACTTT
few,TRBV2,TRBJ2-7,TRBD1,CASITPPGQGMIEQYF,TGTGCCAGCATCACACCGCCGGGACAGGGGATGATCGAGCAGTACTTC
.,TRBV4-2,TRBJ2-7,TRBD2,CASSQGYGVLAGDDEQYF,TGTGCCAGCAGCCAAGGGTATGGGGTACTAGCGGGGGATGACGAGCAGTACTTC
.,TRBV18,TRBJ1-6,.,CASSLGARGKTPLHF,TGTGCCAGCTCACTAGGGGCCAGGGGCAAAACACCCCTCCACTTT
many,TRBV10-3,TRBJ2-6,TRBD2,CAIRGQLAGGHSGANVLTF,TGTGCCATCAGGGGCCAACTAGCGGGGGGCCACTCTGGGGCCAACGTCCTGACTTTC
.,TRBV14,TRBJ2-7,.,CASSLYYEQYF,TGTGCCAGCAGCCTTTACTACGAGCAGTACTTC
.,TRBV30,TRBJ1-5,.,CAWRGGGIGQPQHF,TGTGCCTGGCGGGGAGGCGGAATAGGGCAGCCCCAGCATTTT
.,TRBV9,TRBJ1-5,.,CASSVAPDQPQHF,TGTGCCAGCAGCGTAGCCCCGGATCAGCCCCAGCATTTT
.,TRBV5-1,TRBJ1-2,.,CASSLGHEDYGYPF,TGCGCCAGCAGCTTGGGACATGAAGACTATGGCTACCCCTTC
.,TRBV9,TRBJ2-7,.,CASSVAGGSRLEEQYF,TGTGCCAGCAGCGTAGCGGGGGGCTCTCGTTTGGAAGAGCAGTACTTC
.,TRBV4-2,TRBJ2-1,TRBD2,CASSQGSGGAPAWVPFF,TGTGCCAGCAGCCAGGGTAGCGGGGGGGCCCCCGCTTGGGTACCGTTCTTC
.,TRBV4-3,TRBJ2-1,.,CASSQDRRGNNEQFF,TGCGCCAGCAGCCAAGATCGGAGGGGTAACAATGAGCAGTTCTTC
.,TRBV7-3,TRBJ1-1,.,CASSPGGSTGEAFF,TGTGCCAGCAGCCCCGGAGGTTCAACCGGGGAAGCTTTCTTT
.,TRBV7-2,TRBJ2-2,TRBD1,CASSVTGVAGELFF,TGTGCCAGCAGCGTCACAGGGGTCGCCGGGGAGCTGTTTTTT